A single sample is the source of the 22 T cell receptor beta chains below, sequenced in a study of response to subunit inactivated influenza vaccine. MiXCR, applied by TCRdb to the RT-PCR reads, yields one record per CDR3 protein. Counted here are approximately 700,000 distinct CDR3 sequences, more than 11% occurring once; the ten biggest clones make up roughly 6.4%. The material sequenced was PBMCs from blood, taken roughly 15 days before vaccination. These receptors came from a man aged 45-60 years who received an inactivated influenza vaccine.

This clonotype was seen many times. CDR3: CASSDGVGIQYF. The CDR3 DNA sequence: TGTGCCAGCAGCGACGGGGTAGGCATTCAGTACTTC. The chain uses TRBV12-3 or TRBV12-4 and TRBJ2-4; possibly TRBD2 for D (5 bases). V lost 6 bases and J lost 9, with 12 bases in between. The CDR3 is made up of 12 amino acids.

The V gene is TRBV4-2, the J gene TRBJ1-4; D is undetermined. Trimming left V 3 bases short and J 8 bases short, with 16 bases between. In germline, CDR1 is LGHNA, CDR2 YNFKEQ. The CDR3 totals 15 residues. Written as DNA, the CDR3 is TGTGCCAGCAGCCAGTCAGTGCGGGCTAGCGAAAAACTGTTTTTT. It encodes CASSQSVRASEKLFF.

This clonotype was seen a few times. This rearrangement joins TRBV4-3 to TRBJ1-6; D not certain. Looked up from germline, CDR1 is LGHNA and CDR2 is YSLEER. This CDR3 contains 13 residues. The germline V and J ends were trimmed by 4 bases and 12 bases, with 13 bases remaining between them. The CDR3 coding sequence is TGCGCCAGCAGCCTCTCGAAGTGGGAACCCCTCCACTTT. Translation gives CASSLSKWEPLHF.

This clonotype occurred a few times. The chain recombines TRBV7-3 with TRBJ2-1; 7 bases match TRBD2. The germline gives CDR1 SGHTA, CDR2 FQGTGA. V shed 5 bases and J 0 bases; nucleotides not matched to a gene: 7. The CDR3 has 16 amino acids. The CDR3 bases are TGTGCCAGCAGCACATGGGGGGGAAGCTCCTACAATGAGCAGTTCTTC. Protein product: CASSTWGGSSYNEQFF.

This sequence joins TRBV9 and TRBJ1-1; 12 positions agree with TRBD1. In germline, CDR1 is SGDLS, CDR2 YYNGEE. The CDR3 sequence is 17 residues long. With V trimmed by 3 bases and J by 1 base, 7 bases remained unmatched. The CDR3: CASSAGTGGVRNTEAFF. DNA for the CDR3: TGTGCCAGCAGCGCGGGGACAGGGGGCGTTAGGAACACTGAAGCTTTCTTT.

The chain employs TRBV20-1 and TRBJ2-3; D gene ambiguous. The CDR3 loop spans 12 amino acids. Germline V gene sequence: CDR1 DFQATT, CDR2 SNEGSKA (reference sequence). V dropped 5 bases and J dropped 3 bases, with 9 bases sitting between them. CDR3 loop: CSAGEDTDTQYF. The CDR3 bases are TGCAGTGCTGGGGAAGATACAGATACGCAGTATTTT.

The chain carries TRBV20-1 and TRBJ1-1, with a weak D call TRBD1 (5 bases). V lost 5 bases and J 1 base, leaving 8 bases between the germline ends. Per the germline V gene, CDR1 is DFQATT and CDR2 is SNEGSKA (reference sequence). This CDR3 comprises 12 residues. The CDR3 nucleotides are TGCAGTGCTGGAGGGGAGAACACTGAAGCTTTCTTT. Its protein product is CSAGGENTEAFF.

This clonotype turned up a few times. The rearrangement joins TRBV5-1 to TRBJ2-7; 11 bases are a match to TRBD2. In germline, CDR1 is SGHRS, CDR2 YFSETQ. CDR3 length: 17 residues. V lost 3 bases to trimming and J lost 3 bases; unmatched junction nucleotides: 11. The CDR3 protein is CASSWLKTSGINYEQYF. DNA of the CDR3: TGCGCCAGCAGCTGGTTAAAGACTAGCGGGATTAACTACGAGCAGTACTTC.

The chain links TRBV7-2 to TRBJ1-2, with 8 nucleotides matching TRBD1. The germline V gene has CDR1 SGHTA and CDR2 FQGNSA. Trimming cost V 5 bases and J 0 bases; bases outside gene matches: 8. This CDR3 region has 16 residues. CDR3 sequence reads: CASSTQGAIANYGYTF. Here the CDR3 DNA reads TGTGCCAGCAGCACCCAGGGGGCGATAGCTAACTATGGCTACACCTTC.

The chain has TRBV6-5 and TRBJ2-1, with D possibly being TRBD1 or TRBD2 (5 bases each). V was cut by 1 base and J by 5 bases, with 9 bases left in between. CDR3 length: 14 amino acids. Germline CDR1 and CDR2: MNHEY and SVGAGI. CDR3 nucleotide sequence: TGTGCCAGCAGTTACTTCGGGACGGACAATGAGCAGTTCTTC. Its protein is CASSYFGTDNEQFF.

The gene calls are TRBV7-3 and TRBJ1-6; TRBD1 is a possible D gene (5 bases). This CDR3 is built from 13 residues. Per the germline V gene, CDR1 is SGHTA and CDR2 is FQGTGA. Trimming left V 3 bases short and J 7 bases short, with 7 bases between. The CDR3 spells CASSFDRNSPLHF. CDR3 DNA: TGTGCCAGCAGCTTTGACAGAAATTCACCCCTCCACTTT.

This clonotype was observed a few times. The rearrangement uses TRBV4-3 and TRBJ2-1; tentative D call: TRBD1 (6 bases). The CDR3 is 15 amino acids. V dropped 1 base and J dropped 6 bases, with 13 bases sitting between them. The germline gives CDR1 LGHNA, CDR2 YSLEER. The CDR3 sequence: CASSQGQGFFNEQFF. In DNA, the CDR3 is TGCGCCAGCAGCCAAGGGCAGGGGTTTTTCAATGAGCAGTTCTTC.

The CDR3 reads CASSLDRAADTQYF. In DNA, the CDR3 is TGCGCCAGCAGCTTGGACAGGGCGGCAGATACGCAGTATTTT. The chain joins TRBV5-1 to TRBJ2-3; tentative D call: TRBD1 (6 bases). CDR1 and CDR2 (germline): SGHRS, YFSETQ. This CDR3 has 14 amino acids. Trimming removed 0 bases from V and 4 bases from J, with 9 bases in between.

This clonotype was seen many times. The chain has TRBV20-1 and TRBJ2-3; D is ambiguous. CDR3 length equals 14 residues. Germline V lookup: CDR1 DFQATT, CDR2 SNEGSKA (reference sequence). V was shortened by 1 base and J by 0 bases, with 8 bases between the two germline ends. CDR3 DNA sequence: TGCAGTGCTAGAGCCACTACCAGCACAGATACGCAGTATTTT. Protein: CSARATTSTDTQYF.

CDR3 bases: TGTGCCAGTAGTGGCGGGGGAACTGGGGCCAACGTCCTGACTTTC. The encoded protein is CASSGGGTGANVLTF. V gene TRBV19 combines with J gene TRBJ2-6, with 7 bases aligning to TRBD2. The V gene end was trimmed by 5 bases and the J gene end by 2 bases; junction bases not matched to a gene: 3. The CDR3 has 15 residues. Germline CDR1 and CDR2: LNHDA and SQIVND (reference sequence). Looking up the rest from reference TRBV19 and TRBJ2-6 gives the full variable domain: DGGITQSPKYLFRKEGQNVTLSCEQNLNHDAMYWYRQDPGQGLRLIYYSQIVNDFQKGDIAEGYSVSREKKESFPLTVTSAQKNPTAFYLCASSGGGTGANVLTFGAGSRLTVL.

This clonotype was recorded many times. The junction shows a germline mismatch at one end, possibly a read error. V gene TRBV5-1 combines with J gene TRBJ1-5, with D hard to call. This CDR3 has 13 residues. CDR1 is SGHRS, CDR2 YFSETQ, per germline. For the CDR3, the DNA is TGTGCCAGCAGCTTAGGCCGGGATCAGCCCCAGCATTTT. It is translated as CASSLGRDQPQHF.

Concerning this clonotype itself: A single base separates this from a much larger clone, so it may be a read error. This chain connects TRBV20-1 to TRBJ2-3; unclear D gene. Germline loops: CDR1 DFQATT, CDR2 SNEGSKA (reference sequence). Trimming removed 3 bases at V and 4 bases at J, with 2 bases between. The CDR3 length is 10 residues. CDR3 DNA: TGCAGTGCTAGTGCAGATACGCAGTATTTT. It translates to CSASADTQYF.

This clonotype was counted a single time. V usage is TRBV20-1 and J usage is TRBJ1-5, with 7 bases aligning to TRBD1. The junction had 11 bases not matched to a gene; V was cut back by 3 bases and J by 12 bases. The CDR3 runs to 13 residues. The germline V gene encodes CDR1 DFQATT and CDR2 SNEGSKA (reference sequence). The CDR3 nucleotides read TGCAGTGCTAGGAAAACAGGGGAAGGACTCCAGCATTTT. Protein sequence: CSARKTGEGLQHF.

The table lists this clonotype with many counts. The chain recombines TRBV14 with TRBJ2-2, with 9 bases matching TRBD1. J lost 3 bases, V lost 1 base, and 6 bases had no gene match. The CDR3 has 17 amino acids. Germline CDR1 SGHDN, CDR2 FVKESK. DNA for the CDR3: TGTGCCAGCAGCCAAGGCGGGACAGGGCTTTACACCGGGGAGCTGTTTTTT. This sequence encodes CASSQGGTGLYTGELFF.

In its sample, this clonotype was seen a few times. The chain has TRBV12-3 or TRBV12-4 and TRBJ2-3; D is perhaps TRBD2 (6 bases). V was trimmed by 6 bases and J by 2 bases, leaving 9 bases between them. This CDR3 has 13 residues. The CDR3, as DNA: TGTGCCAGCAGGGGACTCGTCACAGATACGCAGTATTTT. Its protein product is CASRGLVTDTQYF.

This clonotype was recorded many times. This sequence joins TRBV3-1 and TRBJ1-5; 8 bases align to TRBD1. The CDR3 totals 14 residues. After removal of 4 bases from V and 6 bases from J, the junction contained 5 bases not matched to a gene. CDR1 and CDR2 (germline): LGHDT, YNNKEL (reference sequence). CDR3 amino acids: CASSRTGFGQPQHF. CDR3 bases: TGTGCCAGCAGCCGGACAGGGTTCGGTCAGCCCCAGCATTTT.

CDR3 bases: TGCAGCGTATCTTCCGGGACCGCGAACACCGGGGAGCTGTTTTTT. This encodes CSVSSGTANTGELFF. The J gene is TRBJ2-2, the V gene TRBV29-1; D possibly uses TRBD1 or TRBD2 (5 bases each). Trimming removed 6 bases from V and 0 bases from J, with 14 bases in between. The CDR3 runs 15 residues. Germline-derived CDR1 and CDR2 are SQVTM and ANQGSEA.